What follows describes a single T cell receptor (beta chain). The data belong to a study of T cell responses to AZD1222 COVID-19 vaccine. Libraries were prepared by immunoSEQ multiplex PCR; TCRdb keeps only in-frame clonotypes and omits some of them. The sample has approximately 260,000 clones; approximately 93% are singletons. V lost 8 bases to trimming and J lost 0 bases, with 12 bases between them. The CDR3 covers 14 residues. The germline CDR1 and CDR2 sequences are SEHNR and FQNEAQ (reference sequence). The chain combines TRBV7-9 with TRBJ2-3; weak D call: TRBD2 (7 bases). The receptor comes from an adult in good health. The starting material was peripheral blood, obtained on day 0 of AZD1222 vaccination. In DNA, the CDR3 is TGTGCCAGCGGGAGGGGGGGAAGCACAGATACGCAGTATTTT. Translation: CASGRGGSTDTQYF.